This T cell receptor (beta chain) was identified in a study of CD8+ T cells in alopecia areata. Alopecia areata patients had lesional scalp punch biopsies and peripheral blood taken from them. Reverse transcribed after extraction, RNA yielded cDNA as the sequencing template. The data were produced by immunoSEQ multiplex PCR, yet TCRdb's version contains in-frame clones alone and is incomplete. The data hold over 120,000 clones, with 45% to 60% observed a single time. The material was CD4+ T cells sorted from blood, obtained at week 0. The clonotype was recovered from a human donor with alopecia areata.

The CDR3 DNA sequence: TGCGCCAGCAGCCAAGACTGGAGAGAGCGGGGCACAGATACGCAGTATTTT. This gives the protein CASSQDWRERGTDTQYF. The rearrangement uses TRBV4-1 and TRBJ2-3; maybe TRBD2 (6 bases). V lost 0 bases and J lost 1, with 14 bases in between. Germline values: CDR1 MGHRA, CDR2 YSYEKL. The CDR3 totals 17 residues.